These 18 T cell receptor beta chains share one sample of origin, sequenced in a study of tumor-infiltrating lymphocytes in glioblastoma multiforme. Three nested ARM-PCR rounds with V-beta and C-beta primers built TCRB libraries. TCRdb re-analysed the multiplex PCR reads in MiXCR, keeping a single row per CDR3 protein. The table has some 15,000 distinct CDR3 sequences, around 72% seen once. The sequenced sample was brain tumor tissue. The receptors derive from a male donor with glioblastoma.

For this clonotype: Germline and junction disagree at one end, which may indicate a read error. This chain uses TRBV5-4 with TRBJ2-2; the match to TRBD2 covers 10 bases. CDR1 is SGHNT and CDR2 is YYREEE in the germline V gene (reference sequence). This CDR3 spans 16 amino acids. CDR3 region: CASSFPLAGDTGEVLF. In nucleotides, the CDR3 is TGTGCCAGCAGCTTCCCGCTAGCGGGAGACACCGGGGAGGTGCTTTTT.

As for this clonotype: In this CDR3 the conserved last residue, phenylalanine or tryptophan, is missing, so a read error is likely. The genes are TRBV7-9 and TRBJ2-5; 7 bases map to TRBD2. The CDR3 has 14 residues. J gave up 4 bases and V 6 bases, and 8 bases lay outside the gene matches. Germline CDR1 reads SEHNR; CDR2 reads FQNEAQ (reference sequence). CDR3 residues: CASSRAGRGETQYL. CDR3 nucleotides: TGTGCCAGCAGTCGAGCGGGGAGAGGAGAGACCCAGTACCTC.

This chain connects TRBV7-3 to TRBJ2-2; D is unclear. V was cut by 9 bases and J by 7 bases, with 12 bases left in between. CDR1 SGHTA and CDR2 FQGTGA come from the germline V gene. CDR3 length: 12 residues. The CDR3 region has the DNA TGTGCCAGAAGCATTATGAACGGGGAGCTGTTTTTT. It translates to CARSIMNGELFF.

This clonotype is deemed medium-sized (0.01 to 0.1%). The gene calls are TRBV28 and TRBJ2-3; 8 nucleotides align to TRBD2. This CDR3 comprises 15 residues. V was clipped by 2 bases and J by 3 bases; unmatched bases: 4. CDR1 and CDR2 (germline): MDHEN, SYDVKM. The CDR3 DNA is TGTGCCAGCAGTTTACCTAGCGGGTTAACAGATACGCAGTATTTT. It specifies CASSLPSGLTDTQYF. The full variable domain, in which reference TRBV28 and TRBJ2-3 provide the parts outside the CDR3, is DVKVTQSSRYLVKRTGEKVFLECVQDMDHENMFWYRQDPGLGLRLIYFSYDVKMKEKGDIPEGYSVSREKKERFSLILESASTNQTSMYLCASSLPSGLTDTQYFGPGTRLTVL.

This clonotype was counted a few times. The chain recombines TRBV11-2 with TRBJ2-7; 8 nucleotides agree with TRBD2. The CDR3 is made up of 15 amino acids. Germline CDR1 reads SGHAT; CDR2 reads FQNNGV. The J segment lost 7 bases and the V segment lost 5 bases, leaving 13 bases of the junction unmatched. The CDR3: CASSPPGTRGGEQYF. The CDR3 nucleotides read TGTGCCAGCAGCCCGCCCGGGACTAGAGGGGGTGAGCAGTACTTC. Using reference TRBV11-2 and TRBJ2-7 for the parts outside the CDR3, the full variable domain is EAGVAQSPRYKIIEKRQSVAFWCNPISGHATLYWYQQILGQGPKLLIQFQNNGVVDDSQLPKDRFSAERLKGVDSTLKIQPAKLEDSAVYLCASSPPGTRGGEQYFGPGTRLTVT.

The V call is TRBV20-1, the J call TRBJ2-7; 7 bases match TRBD2. The V segment lost 5 bases and the J segment 4 bases; nucleotides outside the gene matches: 11. The CDR3 length is 14 residues. Germline lookup yields CDR1 DFQATT and CDR2 SNEGSKA (reference sequence). Here the CDR3 reads CSAGPTSRAYEQYF. The DNA of the CDR3 is TGCAGTGCTGGCCCGACTAGCAGGGCGTACGAGCAGTACTTC.

This clonotype came up a few times. The rearrangement links TRBV5-6 to TRBJ2-5, with TRBD1 as a possible D gene (6 bases). Germline lookup yields CDR1 SGHDT and CDR2 YYEEEE. V lost 4 bases, J lost 5 bases, and 15 bases lay in between. This CDR3 region has 14 residues. The chain's CDR3 is CASSEQGLRETQYF. The CDR3 DNA sequence: TGTGCCAGCAGCGAACAGGGTCTGCGGGAGACCCAGTACTTC.

V is TRBV28 and J is TRBJ2-7, with D possibly matching TRBD2 (5 bases). The germline V and J ends were trimmed by 9 bases and 2 bases, with 17 bases remaining between them. The CDR3 is 14 residues long. Germline CDR1 reads MDHEN; CDR2 reads SYDVKM. DNA of the CDR3: TGTGCCAGTACCACGCCCCTGAGGGCCTACGAGCAGTACTTC. Encoded protein: CASTTPLRAYEQYF.

This clonotype was counted once. The rearrangement uses TRBV11-2 and TRBJ1-1, with D unresolved. The germline V and J ends were trimmed by 6 bases and 10 bases, with 15 bases remaining between them. Germline values: CDR1 SGHAT, CDR2 FQNNGV. The length of the CDR3 is 12 residues. Here the CDR3 DNA reads TGTGCCAGCAGTTTGGTACACGGTGTAGCTTTCTTT. The encoded protein is CASSLVHGVAFF.

With regard to this clonotype: A read error may account for a junction end that differs from germline. The J gene is TRBJ2-5, the V gene TRBV11-2; 7 nucleotides agree with TRBD1. The CDR3 loop spans 18 amino acids. Germline V gene lookup returns CDR1 SGHAT and CDR2 FQNNGV. CDR3 DNA sequence: TGTCCCAGCAGTTCGACCACCGACAGGGCGTTTTTGGTGAAGACCCAGTATTTC. Amino acids: CPSSSTTDRAFLVKTQYF.

Concerning this clonotype: This may arise from a read error, as a much more abundant clone is one base away. This rearrangement joins TRBV11-2 to TRBJ2-7, with D unclear. V lost 1 base, J lost 8 bases, and 12 bases lay in between. The CDR3 is 13 residues long. CDR1 is SGHAT and CDR2 is FQNNGV in the germline V gene. CDR3 in DNA: TGTGCCAGCAGCTTAGGAACCCTTGGCAAGCAGTACTTC. Protein product: CASSLGTLGKQYF.

The chain links TRBV11-3 to TRBJ2-2; D not certain. Trimming shortened V by 0 bases and J by 6 bases, and 8 bases separated the two germline ends. The CDR3 contains 14 residues. Germline V CDR1 and CDR2: SGHNT, YENEEA. CDR3 region: CASSLDYAAGELFF. CDR3 nucleotides: TGTGCCAGCAGCTTAGATTACGCGGCCGGGGAGCTGTTTTTT.

Turning to this clonotype: Because the CDR3's place on the DNA is in doubt, the DNA is left out and the CDR3 is given as listed by TCRdb. This chain connects TRBV29-1 to TRBJ1-2. The CDR3 is 12 amino acids long, termini counted. CDR1 is SQVTM and CDR2 is ANQGSEA in the germline V gene. CDR3 in amino acids: CSVEASNYGCTF.

The chain joins TRBV11-2 to TRBJ1-1; D uncertain. V lost 1 base, J lost 10 bases, and 13 bases lay in between. Germline V gives CDR1 SGHAT, CDR2 FQNNGV. The CDR3 length is 13 residues. The CDR3: CASSLGDIRGAFF. The CDR3 bases are TGTGCCAGCAGCTTAGGGGATATCCGGGGAGCTTTCTTT. The variable domain in full, completed from reference TRBV11-2 and TRBJ1-1, reads EAGVAQSPRYKIIEKRQSVAFWCNPISGHATLYWYQQILGQGPKLLIQFQNNGVVDDSQLPKDRFSAERLKGVDSTLKIQPAKLEDSAVYLCASSLGDIRGAFFGQGTRLTVV.

Regarding this clonotype: It is likely a read error, because the conserved phenylalanine at the end of the CDR3 is missing. The chain recombines TRBV11-2 with TRBJ2-7; 11 bases are a match to TRBD1. Germline-derived CDR1 and CDR2 are SGHAT and FQNNGV. The CDR3 extends over 16 amino acids. The CDR3 region is CASTWDRGTSTYGQYS. The CDR3 bases are TGTGCCAGCACCTGGGACAGGGGGACCTCGACCTACGGGCAGTACTCC.

The rearrangement links TRBV11-2 to TRBJ1-2; D is possibly TRBD1 (5 bases). CDR1 SGHAT and CDR2 FQNNGV come from the germline V gene. The CDR3 has 13 amino acids. The germline V and J ends were trimmed by 8 bases and 5 bases, with 15 bases remaining between them. The CDR3 bases are TGTGCCAGCTTCGGACGGGGGTTGTATGGCTACACCTTC. It specifies CASFGRGLYGYTF. The full variable domain, its missing parts supplied by reference TRBV11-2 and TRBJ1-2, is EAGVAQSPRYKIIEKRQSVAFWCNPISGHATLYWYQQILGQGPKLLIQFQNNGVVDDSQLPKDRFSAERLKGVDSTLKIQPAKLEDSAVYLCASFGRGLYGYTFGSGTRLTVV.

This chain joins TRBV12-3 or TRBV12-4 and TRBJ2-3, with 9 bases identical to TRBD1. The CDR3 has 14 amino acids. V was clipped by 5 bases and J by 3 bases; unmatched bases: 3. The CDR3 loop reads CASSPGQGTDTQYF. DNA of the CDR3: TGTGCCAGCAGTCCCGGACAGGGGACAGATACGCAGTATTTT.

V and J are TRBV11-2 and TRBJ1-6, with a tentative D call TRBD1 (6 bases). The CDR3 is made up of 14 amino acids. Trimming left V 7 bases short and J 9 bases short, with 16 bases between. The germline V gene has CDR1 SGHAT and CDR2 FQNNGV. DNA of the CDR3: TGTGCCAGCAACATAGAGTCGGGGGCTTCACCCCTCCACTTT. It encodes CASNIESGASPLHF. Full variable domain (outside the CDR3, taken from reference TRBV11-2 and TRBJ1-6): EAGVAQSPRYKIIEKRQSVAFWCNPISGHATLYWYQQILGQGPKLLIQFQNNGVVDDSQLPKDRFSAERLKGVDSTLKIQPAKLEDSAVYLCASNIESGASPLHFGNGTRLTVT.